This passage covers 5 T cell receptor beta chains from one sample sequenced in a study of PD-1 blockade in classical Hodgkin lymphoma. Time point in this sample: cycle 4 day 1 (C4D1), after about 6 weeks of nivolumab. Every single patient, without exception, relapsed after autologous stem cell transplantation, and brentuximab vedotin exposure varied. The repertoire was sequenced with immunoSEQ multiplex PCR; TCRdb's copy has only in-frame clones and lacks some. The sample contains under 20,000 clones, 70% to 85% of which appear only once. The specimen comprised peripheral blood mononuclear cells (PBMCs), sampled before the fourth cycle of nivolumab. The receptors come from a human donor with classical Hodgkin lymphoma.

V is TRBV28 and J is TRBJ1-5, with 11 bases identical to TRBD1. The CDR3 covers 18 residues. Per the germline V gene, CDR1 is MDHEN and CDR2 is SYDVKM. Trimming cost V 5 bases and J 8 bases; bases outside gene matches: 17. CDR3 sequence: CASSASRDRGRGVKPQHF. CDR3 sequence (DNA): TGTGCCAGCAGTGCCTCCCGGGACAGGGGGAGAGGGGTAAAGCCCCAGCATTTT. Full variable domain (missing parts from reference TRBV28 and TRBJ1-5): DVKVTQSSRYLVKRTGEKVFLECVQDMDHENMFWYRQDPGLGLRLIYFSYDVKMKEKGDIPEGYSVSREKKERFSLILESASTNQTSMYLCASSASRDRGRGVKPQHFGDGTRLSIL.

The chain joins TRBV7-2 to TRBJ2-7; 13 nucleotides line up with TRBD2. The trim removed 5 bases at V and 2 bases at J, leaving 0 bases unmatched. The length of the CDR3 is 14 residues. Germline values: CDR1 SGHTA, CDR2 FQGNSA. The CDR3 spells CASSGLAGAYEQYF. CDR3 coding DNA: TGTGCCAGCAGCGGACTAGCGGGAGCCTACGAGCAGTACTTC. Variable domain in full (rest from reference TRBV7-2 and TRBJ2-7): GAGVSQSPSNKVTEKGKDVELRCDPISGHTALYWYRQSLGQGLEFLIYFQGNSAPDKSGLPSDRFSAERTGGSVSTLTIQRTQQEDSAVYLCASSGLAGAYEQYFGPGTRLTVT.

A note on this clone: Other nucleotide sequences in the sample specify the same CDR3. The chain combines TRBV5-1 with TRBJ1-1; D might be TRBD1 (5 bases). Trimming shortened V by 2 bases and J by 1 base, and 12 bases separated the two germline ends. CDR1 and CDR2 from the germline V gene are SGHRS and YFSETQ. CDR3 length: 15 amino acids. CDR3 DNA: TGCGCCAGCAGCTTTTTAGGGGACTCGAACACTGAAGCTTTCTTT. As protein: CASSFLGDSNTEAFF.

The table lists this clone with a few counts. This CDR3 reads CASSRDWTGSNEKLFF. CDR3 nucleotides: TGTGCCAGCAGCCGAGATTGGACAGGGTCTAATGAAAAACTGTTTTTT. The chain uses TRBV11-2 and TRBJ1-4; 8 bases line up with TRBD1. V was pared by 5 bases and J by 3 bases, with 8 bases of the junction left unmatched. Germline V gene sequence: CDR1 SGHAT, CDR2 FQNNGV. This CDR3 is 16 amino acids long.

This clone is medium-sized. This chain links TRBV9 with TRBJ1-2; D perhaps matches TRBD1 (6 bases). V was pared by 2 bases and J by 4 bases, with 9 bases between. The length of the CDR3 is 13 residues. CDR1 SGDLS and CDR2 YYNGEE come from the germline V gene. Here the CDR3 reads CASSVLGGYGYTF. CDR3 nucleotide sequence: TGTGCCAGCAGCGTCCTAGGGGGCTATGGCTACACCTTC.